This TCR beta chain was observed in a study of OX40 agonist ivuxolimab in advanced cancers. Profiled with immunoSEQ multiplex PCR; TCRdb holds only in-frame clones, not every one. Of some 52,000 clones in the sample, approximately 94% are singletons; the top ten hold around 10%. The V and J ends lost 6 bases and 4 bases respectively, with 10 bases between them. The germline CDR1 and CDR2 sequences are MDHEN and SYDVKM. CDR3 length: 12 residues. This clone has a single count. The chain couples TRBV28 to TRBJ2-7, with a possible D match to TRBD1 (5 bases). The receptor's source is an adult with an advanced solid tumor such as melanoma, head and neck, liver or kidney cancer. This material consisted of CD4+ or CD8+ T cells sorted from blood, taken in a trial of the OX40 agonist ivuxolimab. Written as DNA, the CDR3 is TGTGCCAGCAGAACTCCAGGGTACGAGCAGTACTTC. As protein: CASRTPGYEQYF. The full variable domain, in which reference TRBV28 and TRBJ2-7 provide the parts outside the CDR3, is DVKVTQSSRYLVKRTGEKVFLECVQDMDHENMFWYRQDPGLGLRLIYFSYDVKMKEKGDIPEGYSVSREKKERFSLILESASTNQTSMYLCASRTPGYEQYFGPGTRLTVT.